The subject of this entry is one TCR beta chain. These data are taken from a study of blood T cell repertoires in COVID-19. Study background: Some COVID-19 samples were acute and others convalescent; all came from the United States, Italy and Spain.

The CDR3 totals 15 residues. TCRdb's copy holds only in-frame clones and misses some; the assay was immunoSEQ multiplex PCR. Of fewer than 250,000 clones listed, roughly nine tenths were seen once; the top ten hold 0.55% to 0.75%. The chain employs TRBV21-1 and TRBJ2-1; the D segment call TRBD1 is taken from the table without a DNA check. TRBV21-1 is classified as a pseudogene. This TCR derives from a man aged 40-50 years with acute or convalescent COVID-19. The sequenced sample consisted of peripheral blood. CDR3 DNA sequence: TGTGCCAGCAGCGAGACCGTAGGGGACAGTCGGGAGAGGTTCTTC. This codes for CASSETVGDSRERFF.